This T cell receptor (beta chain) was recorded in a study of blood T cell repertoires in COVID-19. Across the study: Samples came from the United States, Italy and Spain, spanning acute and convalescent COVID-19.

Germline V gene lookup returns CDR1 MRHNA and CDR2 SNTAGT. The V and J ends lost 1 base and 5 bases respectively, with 20 bases between them. This CDR3 is 18 amino acids long. Assay: immunoSEQ multiplex PCR; the TCRdb copy retains only in-frame clones and omits some. The sample contains 150,000 to 250,000 clones, 84% of which appear only once. The chain combines TRBV6-4 with TRBJ1-4, with D unresolved. The TCR originated in a man aged 35-49 years who had recovered from COVID-19. Material: PBMCs or T cells enriched from blood (not recorded which). CDR3 coding DNA: TGTGCCAGCAGTGACTGGTGGGGTCGGGGAGGGCGGAATGAAAAACTGTTTTTT. Protein sequence: CASSDWWGRGGRNEKLFF.